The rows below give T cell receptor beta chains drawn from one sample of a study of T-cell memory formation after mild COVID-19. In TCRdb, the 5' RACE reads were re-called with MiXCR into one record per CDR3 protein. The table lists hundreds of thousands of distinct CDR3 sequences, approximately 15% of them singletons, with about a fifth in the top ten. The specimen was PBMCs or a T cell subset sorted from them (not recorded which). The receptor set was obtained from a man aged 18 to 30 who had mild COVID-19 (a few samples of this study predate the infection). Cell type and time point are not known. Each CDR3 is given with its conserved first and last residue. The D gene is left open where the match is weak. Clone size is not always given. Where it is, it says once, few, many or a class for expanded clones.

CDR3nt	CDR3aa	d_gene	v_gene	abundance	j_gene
TGTGCCAGCAGCGCCGGACAGGGGCAGAAGTATTTT	CASSAGQGQKYF	TRBD1	TRBV7-3	NA	TRBJ2-3
TGTGCCAGCAGCTCAGCCGACAGGGGGCTGACACCCCTCCACTTT	CASSSADRGLTPLHF	TRBD1	TRBV7-9	many	TRBJ1-6
TGTGCCAGCAGTTACTCGTTATCTGGTAACGGGGAGCTGTTTTTT	CASSYSLSGNGELFF	NA	TRBV6-5	few	TRBJ2-2
TGTGCCAGCTCACCCCAGACAGGGCCCAATGAGCAGTTCTTC	CASSPQTGPNEQFF	TRBD1	TRBV18	few	TRBJ2-1
TGTGCCAGCAGTTGGTCCAGGGACAGTCAGCCCCAGCATTTT	CASSWSRDSQPQHF	TRBD1	TRBV27	few	TRBJ1-5
TGTGCCAGCAGTTTCGAGGGGGCAGATACGCAGTATTTT	CASSFEGADTQYF	NA	TRBV12-3/TRBV12-4	few	TRBJ2-3
TGCGCCAGCAGTGAGGTTTTGCAGGGTACGCAGTATTTT	CASSEVLQGTQYF	NA	TRBV10-1	few	TRBJ2-3
TGTGCCAGCAGTCCAGCGGGGGTCCGCGAGACCCAGTACTTC	CASSPAGVRETQYF	TRBD2	TRBV28	few	TRBJ2-5
TGCGCCAGCAGCCCCCGCCCCTCAGCGGACTCTGGAAACACCATATATTTT	CASSPRPSADSGNTIYF	NA	TRBV4-1	NA	TRBJ1-3
TGCGCCAGCAGCCGATCTTTCCAGGGATTTGGGTCACCCCTCCACTTT	CASSRSFQGFGSPLHF	NA	TRBV4-1	many	TRBJ1-6
TGCGCCAGCGGGACGACAGGGGGCGGCGAGACCCAGTACTTC	CASGTTGGGETQYF	TRBD1	TRBV5-1	NA	TRBJ2-5
TGCGCCAGCAGCCGGGGACAGGGGGCTTTGTATGGCTACACCTTC	CASSRGQGALYGYTF	TRBD1	TRBV4-3	NA	TRBJ1-2
TGTGCCAGCAGTCCACGGGCGCCGTCCAACACCGGGGAGCTGTTTTTT	CASSPRAPSNTGELFF	NA	TRBV12-3/TRBV12-4	NA	TRBJ2-2
TGTGCCAGCAGCCAACCCCGGGACAGTGCAACCTTC	CASSQPRDSATF	TRBD1	TRBV3-1	NA	TRBJ1-2
TGCGCCAGCAGCCAAGGGGTAGACACCGCTAACTATGGCTACACCTTC	CASSQGVDTANYGYTF	NA	TRBV4-3	few	TRBJ1-2
TGCAGTGCTAGAGATCAAGGGACAGGGTATGGCTACACCTTC	CSARDQGTGYGYTF	TRBD1	TRBV20-1	few	TRBJ1-2
TGCGCCAGCAGCTTGGTCGGGTTTAGCTCCTACAATGAGCAGTTCTTC	CASSLVGFSSYNEQFF	NA	TRBV5-1	NA	TRBJ2-1
TGTGCCAGCAGTCCGGACTACACAGATACGCAGTATTTT	CASSPDYTDTQYF	NA	TRBV27	few	TRBJ2-3
TGTGCCAGCAGCGCTTATCCGGCAAGGGGAAATGAGCAGTTCTTC	CASSAYPARGNEQFF	NA	TRBV9	many	TRBJ2-1
TGTGCCAGCAGCTTAGGCCCGGGCTCCTATAATTCACCCCTCCACTTT	CASSLGPGSYNSPLHF	NA	TRBV11-2	NA	TRBJ1-6
TGCAGTGCCCTGACTAGCGGGGGGGCCGGGTCCTACAATGAGCAGTTCTTC	CSALTSGGAGSYNEQFF	TRBD2	TRBV20-1	NA	TRBJ2-1
TGTGCCAGCAGCTTGGGTGGGGCTAGTAAAGCTTTCTTT	CASSLGGASKAFF	NA	TRBV5-6	NA	TRBJ1-1
TGCGCCAGCAGCCGGATGAGCGGCAATTACAATGAGCAGTTCTTC	CASSRMSGNYNEQFF	NA	TRBV4-3	NA	TRBJ2-1
TGCGCCAGCTTGCGGGGCTACGAGCAGTACTTC	CASLRGYEQYF	NA	TRBV10-2	NA	TRBJ2-7
TGTGCCAGCAGCCCGTGGGACAGGGTCGGGGCTTTCTTT	CASSPWDRVGAFF	TRBD1	TRBV5-6	NA	TRBJ1-1
TGTGCCAGCAGCGTAGGACAGCTTAATTCACCCCTCCACTTT	CASSVGQLNSPLHF	NA	TRBV9	NA	TRBJ1-6
TGTGCCATCACACCGGGACCGTCCGGCACAGATACGCAGTATTTT	CAITPGPSGTDTQYF	NA	TRBV10-3	many	TRBJ2-3
TGTGCCAGCAGCCTCCTACGCTCGGGAACCGGGGAGCTGTTTTTT	CASSLLRSGTGELFF	NA	TRBV7-2	NA	TRBJ2-2
TGTGCCAGCAGCCAACAGGGGCATTCACCCCTCCACTTT	CASSQQGHSPLHF	TRBD1	TRBV7-6	few	TRBJ1-6
TGTGCCACCAGCAGGGGTTACGGGGGGGGCCCCGGAGAGACCCAGTACTTC	CATSRGYGGGPGETQYF	TRBD2	TRBV15	NA	TRBJ2-5